Shown below are 3 T cell receptor beta chains from a single sample sequenced in a study of T-cell memory formation after mild COVID-19. TCRdb recomputed calls from the 5' RACE reads with MiXCR, one row per CDR3 protein. The sample has about half a million distinct CDR3 sequences; over 15% are singletons. Material: PBMCs or a T cell subset sorted from them (not recorded which). These receptors were collected from an adult woman who had mild COVID-19 (a few samples of this study predate the infection). Cell type and time point are not known.

A few counts support this clonotype. This chain uses TRBV5-1 with TRBJ2-1; 14 bases align to TRBD2. The germline gives CDR1 SGHRS, CDR2 YFSETQ. The J segment lost 8 bases and the V segment lost 3 bases, leaving 4 bases of the junction unmatched. The CDR3 spans 15 residues. This CDR3 reads CASSSGLAGADEQFF. CDR3 coding DNA: TGCGCCAGCAGCTCGGGACTAGCGGGAGCCGATGAGCAGTTCTTC.

This clonotype has more than one count but fewer than ten. The chain has TRBV24-1 and TRBJ2-7; 7 nucleotides agree with TRBD1. Germline V gives CDR1 KGHDR, CDR2 SFDVKD. The CDR3 sequence is 14 residues long. Unmatched junction bases numbered 7, after V lost 9 bases and J lost 0 bases. The CDR3 region has the DNA TGTGCCACCCCGGGACAGAACTCCTCCTACGAGCAGTACTTC. Translating it yields CATPGQNSSYEQYF.

The chain carries TRBV15 and TRBJ1-1, with 7 bases lining up with TRBD1. The CDR3 extends over 15 amino acids. Germline assignment: CDR1 LNHNV and CDR2 YYDKDF (reference sequence). J was trimmed by 6 bases and V by 1 base; bases with no gene match: 8. The CDR3 loop is CATSRGARQGSEAFF. CDR3 in DNA: TGTGCCACCAGCAGAGGGGCTCGACAGGGATCTGAAGCTTTCTTT.